Each of the 25 T cell receptor beta chains below was sequenced from the same sample in a study of blood T cell repertoires in COVID-19. Generated by immunoSEQ multiplex PCR, the TCRdb table keeps only in-frame clones and is missing some. In the table there are roughly 150,000 clones, 75% to 85% of which are singletons. The sequenced material came from peripheral blood. These receptors were collected from a woman between 45 and 60 years old in a cohort sampled during active or convalescent COVID-19.

The chain combines TRBV10-3 with TRBJ2-7; TRBD1 aligns across 8 bases. The CDR3 is made up of 13 amino acids. Per germline, CDR1 ENHRY and CDR2 SYGVKD. J was trimmed by 2 bases and V by 5 bases; bases with no gene match: 2. The CDR3 nucleotides are TGTGCCATCAGTAAGACAGGGGCCTACGAGCAGTACTTC. The encoded protein is CAISKTGAYEQYF.

The V call is TRBV21-1, the J call TRBJ2-7; the listed D gene, TRBD1, was not tested against the DNA. TRBV21-1 is reported as a pseudogene. This CDR3 comprises 13 residues. The CDR3 region has the DNA TGTGCCAGCACCTGGACAGGGCTAGACGAGCAGTACTTC. This encodes CASTWTGLDEQYF.

V gene TRBV5-1 combines with J gene TRBJ2-3; 10 bases are a match to TRBD2. Germline V gene sequence: CDR1 SGHRS, CDR2 YFSETQ. The V gene end was trimmed by 1 base and the J gene end by 6 bases; junction bases not matched to a gene: 8. This CDR3 comprises 16 residues. The CDR3 DNA sequence: TGCGCCAGCAGCTTGAGAGCGGGGGGGCCCAGCGATACGCAGTATTTT. This encodes CASSLRAGGPSDTQYF.

As for this clone: The same CDR3 arises from other DNA sequences in this sample as well. This chain uses TRBV3-1 (or the pseudogene TRBV3-2) with TRBJ1-4; maybe TRBD1 (6 bases). The ends were cut back, 4 bases at V and 4 bases at J, with 10 bases in the middle. Germline V gives CDR1 LGHDT, CDR2 YNNKEL (reference sequence). The CDR3 contains 14 residues. DNA for the CDR3: TGTGCCAGCAGCCCGGACAGAGATAATGAAAAACTGTTTTTT. Its protein is CASSPDRDNEKLFF.

The table lists this clone with a count of one. The chain recombines TRBV7-9 with TRBJ2-2; TRBD1 might be the D (5 bases). With 5 bases removed from V and 1 base from J, the gap between germline ends came to 5 bases. The CDR3 is 13 amino acids. Germline V gene sequence: CDR1 SEHNR, CDR2 FQNEAQ (reference sequence). CDR3 loop: CASSDRNTGELFF. DNA of the CDR3: TGTGCCAGCAGCGACAGGAACACCGGGGAGCTGTTTTTT. Variable domain in full (rest from reference TRBV7-9 and TRBJ2-2): DTGVSQNPRHKITKRGQNVTFRCDPISEHNRLYWYRQTLGQGPEFLTYFQNEAQLEKSRLLSDRFSAERPKGSFSTLEIQRTEQGDSAMYLCASSDRNTGELFFGEGSRLTVL.

V gene TRBV6-5 combines with J gene TRBJ1-3; D uncertain. V lost 7 bases, J lost 8 bases, and 12 bases lay in between. Germline CDR1 MNHEY, CDR2 SVGAGI. CDR3 size: 12 residues. CDR3 loop: CASMGQAHTIYF. The CDR3 DNA reads TGTGCCAGCATGGGCCAGGCGCACACCATATATTTT.

The genes are TRBV6-2 or TRBV6-3 and TRBJ2-7; tentative D call: TRBD2 (5 bases). V lost 6 bases and J lost 0, with 12 bases in between. CDR3 length equals 14 residues. Per germline, CDR1 MNHEY and CDR2 SVGEGT. The CDR3 sequence: CASSPAGHSYEQYF. The CDR3 DNA reads as TGTGCCAGCAGCCCCGCGGGCCACTCCTACGAGCAGTACTTC.

The sample holds a few counts of this clone. The genes are TRBV10-3 and TRBJ1-4; TRBD1 is a possible D gene (5 bases). This CDR3 has 15 residues. CDR1 ENHRY and CDR2 SYGVKD come from the germline V gene. V lost 6 bases to trimming and J lost 4 bases, with 15 bases between them. CDR3: CAISPLGGVNEKLFF. The CDR3 DNA is TGTGCCATCAGCCCCCTTGGGGGGGTTAATGAAAAACTGTTTTTT.

This clone was observed a handful of times. The chain links TRBV5-1 to TRBJ1-1; a possible D gene is TRBD1 (6 bases). The V gene's germline CDR1 is SGHRS and CDR2 YFSETQ. V gave up 5 bases and J gave up 4 bases, with 18 bases separating them. The CDR3 has 15 residues. This chain's CDR3 is CASRPGTFSFTEAFF. The CDR3 region has the DNA TGCGCCAGCAGGCCTGGGACATTTTCCTTCACTGAAGCTTTCTTT.

The chain recombines TRBV30 with TRBJ2-1; D is unclear. Germline CDR1 GTSNPN, CDR2 SVGIG (reference sequence). V was shortened by 8 bases and J by 4 bases, with 21 bases between the two germline ends. The CDR3 consists of 15 residues. DNA of the CDR3: TGTGCCGCGGTCCCGGCTACCCTGCTATACAATGAGCAGTTCTTC. This gives the protein CAAVPATLLYNEQFF.

The rearrangement links TRBV2 to TRBJ1-4, with D perhaps TRBD1 (5 bases). Trimming stripped 5 bases from V and 7 bases from J, with 14 bases between. Germline loops: CDR1 SNHLY, CDR2 FYNNEI. This CDR3 is built from 14 residues. The CDR3 sequence is CASSYSTDGEKLFF. CDR3 bases: TGTGCCAGCAGTTATTCGACAGACGGTGAAAAACTGTTTTTT.

The J gene is TRBJ1-5, the V gene TRBV6-5; D not certain. Germline-derived CDR1 and CDR2 are MNHEY and SVGAGI. The CDR3 is made up of 13 amino acids. The V gene lost 6 bases and the J gene lost 4 bases, with 10 bases spanning the gap. The DNA of the CDR3 is TGTGCCAGCAGAGTGGGAGCTAATCAGCCCCAGCATTTT. It encodes CASRVGANQPQHF.

This clone was counted at least ten times. V and J are TRBV4-3 and TRBJ2-5; TRBD1 matches 7 bases. The trim removed 4 bases at V and 0 bases at J, leaving 5 bases unmatched. This CDR3 is built from 15 residues. The germline V gene has CDR1 LGHNA and CDR2 YSLEER. CDR3 amino acids: CASSRGRGNQETQYF. CDR3 sequence (DNA): TGCGCCAGCAGCCGGGGCAGGGGGAACCAAGAGACCCAGTACTTC.

This clone was counted a few times. This chain joins TRBV7-2 and TRBJ2-7, with 9 bases fitting TRBD1. The CDR3 sequence is 13 residues long. The junction had 5 bases not matched to a gene; V was cut back by 8 bases and J by 3 bases. Germline CDR1 is SGHTA and CDR2 is FQGNSA. CDR3 nucleotide sequence: TGTGCCAGCGGGACAGGGTCCGACTACGAGCAGTACTTC. It specifies CASGTGSDYEQYF.

This chain links TRBV7-2 with TRBJ2-3, with 10 positions matching TRBD2. The V gene end was trimmed by 0 bases and the J gene end by 5 bases; junction bases not matched to a gene: 8. CDR1 and CDR2 (germline): SGHTA, FQGNSA. The CDR3 is made up of 17 amino acids. This chain's CDR3 is CASSLALAGAPGDTQYF. The CDR3 DNA follows: TGTGCCAGCAGCTTAGCGCTAGCGGGGGCGCCCGGAGATACGCAGTATTTT.

V is TRBV10-2 and J is TRBJ1-1; D might be TRBD1 (6 bases). This CDR3 has 14 residues. Germline CDR1 and CDR2: WSHSY and SAAADI. Deletions cut 8 bases from V and 1 base from J, with 14 bases between. This CDR3 reads CASQGLEANTEAFF. The CDR3 coding sequence is TGCGCCAGCCAGGGGTTGGAGGCGAACACTGAAGCTTTCTTT.

This clone was counted a single time. The rearrangement joins TRBV7-9 to TRBJ2-1; TRBD1 agrees at 8 bases. The germline V gene has CDR1 SEHNR and CDR2 FQNEAQ (reference sequence). The CDR3 runs 17 residues. V dropped 2 bases and J dropped 4; count of bases not matched to a gene: 10. DNA for the CDR3: TGTGCCAGCAGCTTACTTCCCCAGGACAGGGAGTACAATGAGCAGTTCTTC. It encodes CASSLLPQDREYNEQFF. The complete variable domain, with remaining parts taken from reference TRBV7-9 and TRBJ2-1, reads DTGVSQNPRHKITKRGQNVTFRCDPISEHNRLYWYRQTLGQGPEFLTYFQNEAQLEKSRLLSDRFSAERPKGSFSTLEIQRTEQGDSAMYLCASSLLPQDREYNEQFFGPGTRLTVL.

V gene TRBV30 combines with J gene TRBJ1-3; D may be TRBD1 (6 bases). The germline gives CDR1 GTSNPN, CDR2 SVGIG (reference sequence). The CDR3 length is 13 residues. Trimming cost V 2 bases and J 8 bases, with 13 bases left between them. The CDR3: CAWSTGNWDTIYF. The CDR3 DNA sequence: TGTGCCTGGAGTACAGGGAATTGGGACACCATATATTTT.

The V and J genes are TRBV7-6 and TRBJ1-4, with D tentatively TRBD1 (6 bases). CDR3 length: 16 residues. Germline CDR1 and CDR2: SGHVS and FNYEAQ. V was trimmed by 3 bases and J by 8 bases, leaving 19 bases between them. The CDR3 sequence: CASSLGARGVVEKLFF. The CDR3 nucleotides read TGTGCCAGCAGCTTGGGGGCCAGGGGTGTCGTGGAAAAACTGTTTTTT.

The CDR3 region is CASSPQGAGGRNEQFF. The CDR3 coding sequence is TGTGCCAGCAGCCCCCAAGGAGCGGGGGGGCGTAATGAGCAGTTCTTC. The rearrangement joins TRBV7-2 to TRBJ2-1; 10 bases fit TRBD2. This CDR3 has 16 residues. Germline loops: CDR1 SGHTA, CDR2 FQGNSA. Losses at the gene ends were 5 bases for V and 7 bases for J; bases not matched to a gene: 11.

This sequence joins TRBV27 and TRBJ1-5; 9 positions match TRBD1. Losses at the gene ends were 10 bases for V and 0 bases for J; bases not matched to a gene: 10. The CDR3 sequence is 16 residues long. CDR1 is MNHEY and CDR2 is SMNVEV in the germline V gene (reference sequence). CDR3 protein: CAILGQGGASNQPQHF. The CDR3 DNA follows: TGTGCCATTCTGGGACAGGGAGGCGCTAGCAATCAGCCCCAGCATTTT.

This clone appeared a few times. The chain joins TRBV7-9 to TRBJ1-1; no clear D. CDR3 length: 14 amino acids. Trimming removed 3 bases from V and 5 bases from J, with 13 bases in between. Germline V gene sequence: CDR1 SEHNR, CDR2 FQNEAQ (reference sequence). The CDR3 loop reads CASSFPYEGTEAFF. CDR3 in DNA: TGTGCCAGCAGCTTCCCCTACGAGGGTACTGAAGCTTTCTTT.

The chain is built from TRBV11-2 and TRBJ1-3, with D maybe TRBD1 (5 bases). Trimming left V 5 bases short and J 4 bases short, with 15 bases between. CDR3 length: 15 residues. Germline lookup yields CDR1 SGHAT and CDR2 FQNNGV. CDR3 region: CASSRGRGAGNTIYF. As DNA, the CDR3 is TGTGCCAGCAGCCGGGGGAGGGGCGCCGGAAACACCATATATTTT.

This chain links TRBV29-1 with TRBJ1-2; 9 bases fit TRBD1. The CDR3 totals 14 residues. CDR1 is SQVTM, CDR2 ANQGSEA, per germline. V dropped 5 bases and J dropped 3; count of bases not matched to a gene: 7. CDR3: CSVLIQGADYGYTF. The CDR3 DNA follows: TGCAGCGTTTTAATACAGGGGGCGGACTATGGCTACACCTTC.

This clone was seen a single time. The gene calls are TRBV3-1 (or the pseudogene TRBV3-2) and TRBJ1-1; a possible D gene is TRBD1 (5 bases). CDR1 is LGHDT, CDR2 YNNKEL, per germline (reference sequence). The CDR3 sequence is 15 residues long. The ends were cut back, 0 bases at V and 4 bases at J, with 12 bases in the middle. The CDR3 DNA reads as TGTGCCAGCAGCCAAGATAGGGGCTGGGGCACTGAAGCTTTCTTT. Its protein product is CASSQDRGWGTEAFF.